These 15 T cell receptor beta chains were sequenced from one sample in a study of T cell repertoires in cytomegalovirus infection. One entry per CDR3 protein results from TCRdb running MiXCR on the reads. Of roughly 800,000 distinct CDR3 sequences listed, about 29% are singletons. These TCRs are of unknown antigen specificity. The material was cultured CD8+ T cells from PBMCs, obtained from culture after CMV antigen stimulation. These receptor sequences come from a human donor in good health (CMV status not recorded). Some clones in this sample may be carry-over from other donors' samples.

The J gene is TRBJ2-7, the V gene TRBV19; the D gene could be TRBD1 or TRBD2 (5 bases each). Trimming removed 3 bases from V and 2 bases from J, with 17 bases in between. This CDR3 has 16 residues. Germline-derived CDR1 and CDR2 are LNHDA and SQIVND (reference sequence). The CDR3 protein is CASSIDSGRSTYEQYF. The DNA of the CDR3 is TGTGCCAGTAGTATCGATTCGGGACGCTCGACCTACGAGCAGTACTTC.

This clonotype appeared a few times. The chain joins TRBV27 to TRBJ1-2; D remains ambiguous. Trimming removed 4 bases at V and 4 bases at J, with 10 bases between. The CDR3 runs to 13 residues. Germline CDR1 reads MNHEY; CDR2 reads SMNVEV (reference sequence). The CDR3 DNA reads TGTGCCAGCAGTTCCGGGCCCGTCTATGGCTACACCTTC. It encodes CASSSGPVYGYTF.

This sequence joins TRBV12-3 or TRBV12-4 and TRBJ1-6, with 8 nucleotides matching TRBD1. This CDR3 is built from 17 residues. The V and J ends lost 3 bases and 12 bases, in that order; junction bases with no gene match: 16. CDR3 amino acids: CASSFEPLDRDGKPLHF. The CDR3 coding sequence is TGTGCCAGCAGTTTTGAACCTTTGGACAGGGATGGGAAACCCCTCCACTTT.

The chain carries TRBV7-6 and TRBJ2-2; the match to TRBD2 covers 7 bases. CDR1 and CDR2 from the germline V gene are SGHVS and FNYEAQ. The CDR3 consists of 17 residues. Trimming removed 1 base from V and 3 bases from J; junction bases left unmatched: 8. CDR3 sequence reads: CASSLDKRDYHTGELFF. The CDR3 coding sequence is TGTGCCAGCAGCTTAGACAAAAGGGACTACCACACCGGGGAGCTGTTTTTT.

The V call is TRBV29-1, the J call TRBJ2-7; 9 nucleotides match TRBD1. Trimming removed 6 bases from V and 6 bases from J; junction bases left unmatched: 6. The CDR3 runs to 12 residues. From germline, CDR1 is SQVTM and CDR2 ANQGSEA. The CDR3 DNA is TGCAGCGTCGAGACAGGGGGTCGCGAGCAGTACTTC. Amino acid sequence: CSVETGGREQYF.

This clonotype was detected a few times. The chain employs TRBV6-1 and TRBJ2-1; 11 nucleotides match TRBD1. Germline V gene lookup returns CDR1 MNHNS and CDR2 SASEGT. The CDR3 runs 15 residues. The ends lost 8 bases at V and 8 bases at J; junction bases unmatched: 11. The CDR3: CASLKGGQGVDEQFF. The CDR3 DNA reads TGTGCCAGCCTTAAAGGGGGACAGGGGGTCGATGAGCAGTTCTTC.

V and J are TRBV25-1 and TRBJ1-5; weak D call: TRBD1 (6 bases). V lost 6 bases and J lost 3, with 12 bases in between. The CDR3 covers 14 residues. The germline CDR1 and CDR2 sequences are MGHDK and SYGVNS. The CDR3 sequence: CASSRGGFNQPQHF. DNA for the CDR3: TGTGCCAGCAGCAGGGGAGGGTTCAATCAGCCCCAGCATTTT. The entire variable domain, with the rest obtained from reference TRBV25-1 and TRBJ1-5, is as follows: EADIYQTPRYLVIGTGKKITLECSQTMGHDKMYWYQQDPGMELHLIHYSYGVNSTEKGDLSSESTVSRIRTEHFPLTLESARPSHTSQYLCASSRGGFNQPQHFGDGTRLSIL.

This clonotype has just one count. The V gene is TRBV7-9, the J gene TRBJ1-1; a weak D match, TRBD1 (5 bases). Trimming stripped 5 bases from V and 5 bases from J, with 15 bases between. The CDR3 consists of 14 residues. Germline V CDR1 and CDR2: SEHNR, FQNEAQ (reference sequence). CDR3 amino acids: CASSPPQGRTEAFF. The CDR3 region has the DNA TGTGCCAGCAGCCCTCCGCAGGGAAGGACTGAAGCTTTCTTT.

Turning to this clonotype: One end of the junction is discordant with germline, which a read error may explain. The chain couples TRBV27 to TRBJ1-1, with D hard to call. The CDR3 extends over 11 amino acids. Looked up from germline, CDR1 is MNHEY and CDR2 is SMNVEV (reference sequence). The CDR3 loop is CTSGFATEAFF. The CDR3 bases are TGTACCAGCGGGTTTGCCACTGAAGCTTTCTTT.

This chain joins TRBV2 and TRBJ2-7; 9 positions match TRBD1. J gave up 5 bases and V 6 bases, and 5 bases lay outside the gene matches. The CDR3 is 13 amino acids. Germline CDR1 reads SNHLY; CDR2 reads FYNNEI. CDR3 sequence reads: CASSGWTGDEQYF. CDR3 DNA sequence: TGTGCCAGCAGCGGATGGACAGGGGACGAGCAGTACTTC.

This rearrangement joins TRBV2 to TRBJ1-4; D is unclear. Germline assignment: CDR1 SNHLY and CDR2 FYNNEI. The germline V and J ends were trimmed by 8 bases and 11 bases, with 15 bases remaining between them. CDR3 length: 12 amino acids. CDR3 DNA sequence: TGTGCCAGCTTCCGGACCCCACCGAAACTGTTTTTT. It codes for CASFRTPPKLFF.

The chain employs TRBV2 and TRBJ2-3; TRBD1 agrees at 7 bases. The CDR3 has 15 residues. J was trimmed by 2 bases and V by 7 bases; bases with no gene match: 9. Germline V lookup: CDR1 SNHLY, CDR2 FYNNEI. CDR3 bases: TGTGCCAGCAACTTCGGGGACAGAATCACAGATACGCAGTATTTT. Its translation: CASNFGDRITDTQYF.

The rearrangement links TRBV7-9 to TRBJ2-1; 10 bases match TRBD1. The CDR3 loop spans 16 amino acids. Germline V CDR1 and CDR2: SEHNR, FQNEAQ (reference sequence). With V trimmed by 5 bases and J by 3 bases, 7 bases remained unmatched. The CDR3 region has the DNA TGTGCCAGCAGCCCGAGACAGGGGGCTGACTACAATGAGCAGTTCTTC. Protein sequence: CASSPRQGADYNEQFF.

This chain joins TRBV6-5 and TRBJ1-1; D is perhaps TRBD1 (6 bases). The CDR3 runs 17 residues. CDR1 MNHEY and CDR2 SVGAGI come from the germline V gene. Between the trimmed V and J ends, which lost 5 bases and 1 base, there was a span of 20 bases. CDR3 loop: CASSTLGGALWNTEAFF. As DNA, the CDR3 is TGTGCCAGCAGTACCTTAGGGGGGGCGCTTTGGAACACTGAAGCTTTCTTT.

Written as DNA, the CDR3 is TGTGCCAGCAGTTACGGGGGAATGGATACGCAGTATTTT. Its translation is CASSYGGMDTQYF. The chain employs TRBV6-5 and TRBJ2-3, with D perhaps given as TRBD1 or TRBD2 (5 bases each). Trimming removed 2 bases from V and 6 bases from J, with 9 bases in between. This CDR3 contains 13 residues. The germline CDR1 and CDR2 sequences are MNHEY and SVGAGI.